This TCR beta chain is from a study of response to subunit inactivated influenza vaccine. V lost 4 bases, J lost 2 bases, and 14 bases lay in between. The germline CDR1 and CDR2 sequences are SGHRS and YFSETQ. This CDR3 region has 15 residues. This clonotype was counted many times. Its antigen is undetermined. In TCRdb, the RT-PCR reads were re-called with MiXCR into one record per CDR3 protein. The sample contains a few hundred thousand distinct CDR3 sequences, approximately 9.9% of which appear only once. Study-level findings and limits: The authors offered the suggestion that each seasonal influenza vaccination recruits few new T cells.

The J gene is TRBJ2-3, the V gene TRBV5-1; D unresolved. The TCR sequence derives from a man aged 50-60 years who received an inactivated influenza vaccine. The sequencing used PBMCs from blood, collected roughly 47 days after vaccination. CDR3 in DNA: TGCGCCAGCAGCCCTGCCGTCAATCCCACAGATACGCAGTATTTT. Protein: CASSPAVNPTDTQYF. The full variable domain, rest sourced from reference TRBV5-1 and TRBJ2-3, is KAGVTQTPRYLIKTRGQQVTLSCSPISGHRSVSWYQQTPGQGLQFLFEYFSETQRNKGNFPGRFSGRQFSNSRSEMNVSTLELGDSALYLCASSPAVNPTDTQYFGPGTRLTVL.